This TCR beta chain was captured in a study of breast tumors, draining lymph nodes, adjacent tissues. This CDR3 contains 14 residues. Trimming left V 3 bases short and J 0 bases short, with 9 bases between. The germline CDR1 and CDR2 sequences are ENHRY and SYGVKD. Regarding this clonotype: The antigen is undetermined.

Each CDR3 protein is one row after TCRdb ran MiXCR on the multiplex PCR reads. This table holds 85,000 to 130,000 distinct CDR3 sequences, about 31% found once. Findings and caveats of the study: Tumors had less TCR diversity than lymph nodes, more than nontumor tissue. Most tumor T cells seemingly derive from lymph node, then expand in tumor. Tumor and nontumor repertoires were significantly more similar in luminal-like than in basal-like breast cancer. That most tumor T cells come from lymph nodes remained unproven.

Axillary draining lymph nodes of breast cancer patients supplied the node samples. The chain uses TRBV10-3 and TRBJ2-7; D not resolved. The TCR sequence derives from a female donor with breast cancer. Some clones in this sample may be carry-over from other donors' samples. The material sequenced was axillary lymph node tissue. The CDR3: CAISEDRSSYEQYF. In DNA form, the CDR3 reads TGTGCCATCAGTGAAGACCGGAGCTCCTACGAGCAGTACTTC.